There are a few counts of the clone carrying this TCR beta chain. J was trimmed by 2 bases and V by 2 bases; bases with no gene match: 4. This CDR3 is 15 amino acids long. CDR1 is MNHEY and CDR2 is SVGEGT in the germline V gene. Unique molecular identifiers featured in how the TCRbeta library was prepared. TCRdb recomputed calls from the PCR reads with MiXCR, one row per CDR3 protein. The repertoire holds about 500,000 distinct CDR3 sequences, with 32% as singletons. This entry comes from a study of T-cell reconstitution after alpha-beta-depleted transplantation in children. The receptor's source is a human donor who donated a stem cell graft to a child with aplastic anemia. V gene TRBV6-2 or TRBV6-3 combines with J gene TRBJ2-3; 7 bases match TRBD2. The source material was PBMCs from the stem cell graft donor, sampled from the stem cell graft. The CDR3 sequence: CASSYQRDFTDTQYF. In DNA, the CDR3 is TGTGCCAGCAGTTACCAGCGGGACTTCACAGATACGCAGTATTTT.